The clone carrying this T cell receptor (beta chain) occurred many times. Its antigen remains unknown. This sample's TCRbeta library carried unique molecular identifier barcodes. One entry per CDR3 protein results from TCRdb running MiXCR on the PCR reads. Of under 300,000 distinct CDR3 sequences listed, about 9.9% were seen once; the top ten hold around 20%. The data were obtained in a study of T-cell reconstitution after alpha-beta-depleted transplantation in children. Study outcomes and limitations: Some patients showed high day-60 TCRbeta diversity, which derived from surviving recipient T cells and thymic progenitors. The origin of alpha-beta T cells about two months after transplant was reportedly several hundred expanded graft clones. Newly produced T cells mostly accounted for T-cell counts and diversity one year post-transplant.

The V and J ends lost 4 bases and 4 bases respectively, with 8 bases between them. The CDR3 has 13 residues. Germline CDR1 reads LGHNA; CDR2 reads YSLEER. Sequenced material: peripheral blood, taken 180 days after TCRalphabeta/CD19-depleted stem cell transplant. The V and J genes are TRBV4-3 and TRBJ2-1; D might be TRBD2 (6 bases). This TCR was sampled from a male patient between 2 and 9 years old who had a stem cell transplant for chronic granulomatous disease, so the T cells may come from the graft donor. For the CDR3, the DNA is TGCGCCAGCAGCCGGGACTTTTACAATGAGCAGTTCTTC. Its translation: CASSRDFYNEQFF.